These 19 T cell receptor beta chains came from one sample sequenced in a study of T-cell reconstitution after alpha-beta-depleted transplantation in children. Construction of the TCRbeta library involved unique molecular identifiers. TCRdb processed the PCR reads anew with MiXCR; each CDR3 protein has one entry. The sample includes around 400,000 distinct CDR3 sequences, roughly a tenth of them seen just once. This sample comprised PBMCs from the stem cell graft donor, obtained from the stem cell graft. The receptors were gathered from a human donor who donated a stem cell graft to a child with acute myeloid leukemia.

This clonotype appeared a few times. V and J are TRBV12-3 or TRBV12-4 and TRBJ2-5; TRBD1 might be the D (5 bases). The V end lost 0 bases, the J end lost 5 bases, and 10 bases lay between the germline ends. The CDR3 totals 14 residues. The CDR3 DNA sequence: TGTGCCAGCAGTTTAGCGGCAGGGTGGGAGACCCAGTACTTC. It encodes CASSLAAGWETQYF.

This clonotype has more than one count but fewer than ten. This chain connects TRBV29-1 to TRBJ2-5; 9 bases agree with TRBD1. Germline assignment: CDR1 SQVTM and CDR2 ANQGSEA. This CDR3 contains 15 residues. Germline trimming cut 2 bases from V and 3 bases from J; bases unmatched to any gene: 7. The CDR3 nucleotides read TGCAGCGTTGAACTTCGGGGACAGGGAAAAGAGACCCAGTACTTC. Protein product: CSVELRGQGKETQYF.

The sample holds a few counts of this clonotype. The chain uses TRBV10-3 and TRBJ1-6, with 7 bases lining up with TRBD1. This CDR3 has 14 amino acids. V dropped 10 bases and J dropped 7; count of bases not matched to a gene: 10. Germline V gives CDR1 ENHRY, CDR2 SYGVKD. The CDR3 reads CATLDREKNSPLHF. The DNA for the CDR3 is TGTGCCACCCTAGACAGGGAGAAGAATTCACCCCTCCACTTT.

This clonotype was found a few times. The J gene is TRBJ1-2, the V gene TRBV4-3; 7 bases match TRBD1. V shed 6 bases and J 4 bases; nucleotides not matched to a gene: 14. The CDR3 length is 16 residues. The germline V gene encodes CDR1 LGHNA and CDR2 YSLEER. DNA of the CDR3: TGCGCCAGCAGTCCGGATACGACAGGGAGCCGCTATGGCTACACCTTC. It is translated as CASSPDTTGSRYGYTF.

The chain is built from TRBV5-1 and TRBJ1-2; 8 nucleotides line up with TRBD1. J was trimmed by 5 bases and V by 8 bases; bases with no gene match: 11. Germline V gives CDR1 SGHRS, CDR2 YFSETQ. The CDR3 consists of 14 residues. The DNA of the CDR3 is TGCGCCAGTACGAAAGACAGGGGCTTATATGGCTACACCTTC. Protein product: CASTKDRGLYGYTF.

The rearrangement links TRBV19 to TRBJ2-3; no clear D gene. The CDR3 is made up of 14 amino acids. In germline, CDR1 is LNHDA, CDR2 SQIVND (reference sequence). Trimming removed 3 bases from V and 1 base from J, with 8 bases in between. In DNA form, the CDR3 reads TGTGCCAGTAGTATTTCGTTTGGCACAGATACGCAGTATTTT. This codes for CASSISFGTDTQYF.

This clonotype occurred a few times. The rearrangement joins TRBV4-1 to TRBJ2-7, with 9 bases aligning to TRBD1. V shed 1 base and J 6 bases; nucleotides not matched to a gene: 10. Germline V gene data show CDR1 as MGHRA and CDR2 as YSYEKL. The CDR3 is made up of 16 amino acids. CDR3 nucleotides: TGCGCCAGCAGCCAAGCTTTCAAGGACAGGGGCAGCGAGCAGTACTTC. It is translated as CASSQAFKDRGSEQYF.

The chain combines TRBV2 with TRBJ2-7, with 10 bases matching TRBD1. The junction had 6 bases not matched to a gene; V was cut back by 6 bases and J by 1 base. The CDR3 loop spans 15 amino acids. From germline, CDR1 is SNHLY and CDR2 FYNNEI. DNA of the CDR3: TGTGCCAGCAGACAGGGGACAGGGGCTTCCTACGAGCAGTACGTC. Amino acids: CASRQGTGASYEQYV.

This clonotype has only a few counts. In DNA form, the CDR3 reads TGCGCCAGCAGCCCCGGACTAGCGGGAGGCCGATCCTACGAGCAGTACTTC. Translation: CASSPGLAGGRSYEQYF. J is TRBJ2-7 and V is TRBV5-1; TRBD2 agrees at 14 bases. The CDR3 has 17 amino acids. Germline V gene lookup returns CDR1 SGHRS and CDR2 YFSETQ. The V gene end was trimmed by 4 bases and the J gene end by 1 base; junction bases not matched to a gene: 7.

As for this clonotype: Because the CDR3 is missing its conserved closing phenylalanine or tryptophan, this is likely a read error. The chain employs TRBV7-6 and TRBJ2-7; TRBD1 aligns across 7 bases. CDR1 is SGHVS and CDR2 is FNYEAQ in the germline V gene. V trimming: 5 bases; J trimming: 6 bases; junction bases outside the gene matches: 7. This CDR3 contains 13 residues. The CDR3 coding sequence is TGTGCCAGCAGCACCAAGACAGGGTCCGAGCAGTACTTG. This translates into CASSTKTGSEQYL.

This clonotype has only a few counts. The CDR3 is CATSRDPGRTYNEQFF. The CDR3 DNA sequence: TGTGCCACCAGCAGAGATCCCGGGAGGACCTACAATGAGCAGTTCTTC. The V gene is TRBV15, the J gene TRBJ2-1, with 7 bases matching TRBD2. The CDR3 spans 16 residues. The ends lost 0 bases at V and 2 bases at J; junction bases unmatched: 4. Germline V gives CDR1 LNHNV, CDR2 YYDKDF (reference sequence).

This clonotype was seen a few times. The chain is built from TRBV5-1 and TRBJ1-2; 8 bases match TRBD1. With V trimmed by 0 bases and J by 4 bases, 5 bases remained unmatched. The CDR3 loop spans 15 amino acids. Germline V lookup: CDR1 SGHRS, CDR2 YFSETQ. The CDR3: CASSLDGQGSYGYTF. DNA of the CDR3: TGCGCCAGCAGCTTGGACGGACAGGGCTCCTATGGCTACACCTTC.

As regards this clonotype: A much larger clone sits a single nucleotide away, making a read error possible. The J gene is TRBJ2-1, the V gene TRBV5-6; 8 positions agree with TRBD1. Germline V CDR1 and CDR2: SGHDT, YYEEEE. CDR3 length: 16 amino acids. V gave up 2 bases and J gave up 9 bases; unmatched junction bases: 13. The DNA for the CDR3 is TGTGCCAGCAGCTTTGTTAAGTCAGGGGGCGGCGGTGAGCAGTTCTTC. Encoded protein: CASSFVKSGGGGEQFF.

The chain recombines TRBV5-1 with TRBJ2-5; TRBD2 is a possible D gene (6 bases). Per the germline V gene, CDR1 is SGHRS and CDR2 is YFSETQ. This CDR3 has 16 amino acids. V shed 2 bases and J shed 0 bases, with 14 bases lying between them. CDR3 nucleotide sequence: TGCGCCAGCAGCTTTATGCGAACGGGGGACCAAGAGACCCAGTACTTC. This translates into CASSFMRTGDQETQYF.

The chain employs TRBV10-2 and TRBJ2-2; D gene uncertain. V was cut by 4 bases and J by 4 bases, with 13 bases left in between. CDR1 and CDR2 (germline): WSHSY, SAAADI. The CDR3 length is 15 residues. CDR3 DNA sequence: TGCGCCAGCAGTGTTTCGGACCGAGGCACCGGGGAGCTGTTTTTT. As protein: CASSVSDRGTGELFF.

Concerning this clonotype itself: Since a much larger clone is just one base distant, this may be a read error. The gene calls are TRBV12-3 or TRBV12-4 and TRBJ2-5, with 7 bases aligning to TRBD1. The CDR3 is made up of 15 amino acids. The CDR3 bases are TGTGCCAACAGTCCGCTGGGACAGAACCAAGAGACCCAGTACTTC. Its translation: CANSPLGQNQETQYF.

This clonotype has only a few counts. One end of the junction fails to match germline, which may point to a read error. The chain couples TRBV29-1 to TRBJ2-1; maybe TRBD1 (6 bases). The CDR3 runs to 11 residues. CDR1 SQVTM and CDR2 ANQGSEA come from the germline V gene. The CDR3 bases are TGCAGCGTTGCCAGGGGCGGGTCATGGCGTTTC. Its protein product is CSVARGGSWRF.

This clonotype was detected ten times or more. This chain connects TRBV12-3 or TRBV12-4 to TRBJ2-2, with 7 bases identical to TRBD2. This CDR3 has 13 amino acids. J lost 7 bases, V lost 8 bases, and 7 bases had no gene match. The CDR3 loop reads CASAGLVGGELFF. CDR3 in DNA: TGTGCCAGCGCCGGACTAGTCGGCGGGGAGCTGTTTTTT.

This clonotype was observed at least ten times. The chain is built from TRBV7-8 and TRBJ2-1; 9 nucleotides line up with TRBD1. V lost 5 bases to trimming and J lost 5 bases; unmatched junction nucleotides: 4. Germline V CDR1 and CDR2: SGHVS, FQNEAQ. CDR3 size: 14 residues. The chain's CDR3 is CASSPRTGDNEQFF. The CDR3, as DNA: TGTGCCAGCAGCCCGCGGACAGGGGACAATGAGCAGTTCTTC.